Each of the 25 T cell receptor beta chains below was sequenced from the same sample in a study of T cell clonality in common variable immunodeficiency. The method was immunoSEQ multiplex PCR; TCRdb's version includes in-frame clones alone and lacks a portion of them. In total the sample includes about 33,000 clones, none of them seen once. The sequencing sample was made of peripheral blood mononuclear cells. These receptor sequences come from a person aged 18 to 70 in good health.

This clone showed up many times. The read terminates 3 residues ahead of where the CDR3 ends, so the germline J gene completes it. The rearrangement links TRBV7-3 to TRBJ2-7; no definite D call. The V gene's germline CDR1 is SGHTA and CDR2 FQGTGA. Trimming cost V 5 bases and J 6 bases, with 11 bases left between them. The CDR3 consists of 12 residues. The CDR3 protein is CASSHEQGEQYF. CDR3 bases read: TGTGCCAGCAGCCACGAACAAGGCGAG.

This clone was detected many times. Sequence at one end of the junction differs from germline and may be a read error. Sequencing ends 3 residues short of the CDR3 end; the germline J gene provides the rest. The rearrangement uses TRBV7-3 and TRBJ2-6; D might be TRBD1 (5 bases). Looked up from germline, CDR1 is SGHTA and CDR2 is FQGTGA. The CDR3 is made up of 16 amino acids. The CDR3 DNA, read in part, is TGTGCCAGCGGCTTCAGGGCCGTGTCTGGGGCCAACGTC. This translates into CASGFRAVSGANV. The CDR3 as a whole reads CASGFRAVSGANVLTF.

Many counts were recorded for this clone. The CDR3 extends 3 residues past the end of the read, so its final part is completed from the germline J gene. The genes are TRBV20-1 and TRBJ1-4; D remains ambiguous. The V end was cut by 5 bases, the J end by 1 base, with 11 bases between. The CDR3 runs 14 residues. Germline V CDR1 and CDR2: DFQATT, SNEGSKA (reference sequence). The CDR3 DNA, read in part, is TGCAGTGCTCACCACCCGGGAACTAATGAAAAA. Protein product: CSAHHPGTNEK. The full CDR3 protein is CSAHHPGTNEKLFF.

This clone was detected ten times or more. The read ends 3 residues early relative to the CDR3; the germline J gene fills the gap. V usage is TRBV19 and J usage is TRBJ2-5, with D perhaps TRBD2 (6 bases). Trimming stripped 3 bases from V and 5 bases from J, with 10 bases between. The germline gives CDR1 LNHDA, CDR2 SQIVND (reference sequence). This CDR3 has 13 residues. CDR3 protein: CASSIRDSETQYF. CDR3 DNA, as far as it was read: TGTGCCAGTAGTATCCGGGACTCTGAGACC.

As regards this clone: Sequencing ends 3 residues short of the CDR3 end; the germline J gene provides the rest. This rearrangement joins TRBV19 to TRBJ1-2; TRBD1 might be the D (5 bases). Germline CDR1 reads LNHDA; CDR2 reads SQIVND (reference sequence). This CDR3 region has 14 residues. CDR3 loop: CASSSGDYSYDYTF. The covered CDR3 bases are TGTGCCAGTAGCTCGGGGGACTACTCCTACGAC.

Concerning this clone itself: Read data end 3 residues before the CDR3 end; the end is taken from the germline J gene. V is TRBV7-2 and J is TRBJ1-4; 11 bases match TRBD1. Germline V gene sequence: CDR1 SGHTA, CDR2 FQGNSA. This CDR3 region has 15 residues. The CDR3 region is CASSFSGQGVSPLFF. The CDR3 bases that were read are TGTGCCAGCAGCTTCTCGGGACAGGGGGTGTCACCA.

There are many counts of this clone. The CDR3 end falls 3 residues outside the read, so it is completed with the germline J gene. The genes are TRBV20-1 and TRBJ2-5; perhaps D is TRBD1 or TRBD2 (5 bases each). Looked up from germline, CDR1 is DFQATT and CDR2 is SNEGSKA (reference sequence). V was cut by 6 bases and J by 2 bases, with 10 bases left in between. This CDR3 spans 12 amino acids. The sequenced CDR3 bases are TGCAGTGCGCCGAGGGGACAAGAGACC. Translated: CSAPRGQET. Given in full, the CDR3 is CSAPRGQETQYF.

In its sample, this clone was seen many times. Coverage ceases 3 residues before the CDR3 finishes, and the germline J gene fills in the end. The chain employs TRBV2 and TRBJ1-1; D call uncertain. V was clipped by 7 bases and J by 1 base, with 16 bases between them. CDR1 and CDR2 from the germline V gene are SNHLY and FYNNEI. The CDR3 is made up of 15 amino acids. CDR3 in amino acids: CASTRSGVGNTEAFF. Partial CDR3 DNA: TGTGCCAGCACCCGAAGCGGGGTGGGGAACACTGAA.

This clone was counted ten times or more. The read terminates 3 residues before the CDR3 end, so the remaining end is supplied by the germline J gene. The rearrangement uses TRBV5-1 and TRBJ1-2, with TRBD1 identical over 12 bases. Germline loops: CDR1 SGHRS, CDR2 YFSETQ. The CDR3 sequence is 15 residues long. CDR3 DNA, as far as it was read: TGCGCCAGCAGCCCAGGGACAGGGGGCGCCGGAGGC. This codes for CASSPGTGGAGG. The entire CDR3 sequence reads CASSPGTGGAGGYTF.

This clone was seen ten or more times. Sequencing ends 3 residues short of the CDR3 end; the germline J gene provides the rest. The genes are TRBV6-2 or TRBV6-3 and TRBJ1-6; no definite D call. Germline V gives CDR1 MNHEY, CDR2 SVGEGT. Trimming took 8 bases from V and 4 from J, leaving 21 bases between them. The CDR3 runs 17 residues. The part of the CDR3 DNA that was read is TGTGCCAGCTCTCCTGCGCCCCGAGAGACTTATAATTCACCC. Translated: CASSPAPRETYNSP. The full-length CDR3 reads as CASSPAPRETYNSPLHF.

In its sample, this clone was seen many times. The read terminates 3 residues before the CDR3 end, so the remaining end is supplied by the germline J gene. The rearrangement links TRBV7-9 to TRBJ1-4; D ambiguous. The V end was cut by 9 bases, the J end by 5 bases, with 13 bases between. The CDR3 contains 13 residues. Germline V lookup: CDR1 SEHNR, CDR2 FQNEAQ (reference sequence). The covered CDR3 bases are TGTGCCAGTCGAGAGGGCGTCAATGAAAAA. As protein: CASREGVNEK. From start to end, the CDR3 is CASREGVNEKLFF.

In its sample, this clone was seen a few times. The DNA ends 3 residues before the CDR3 does, and the rest of the CDR3 is filled in from the germline J gene. The rearrangement links TRBV7-9 to TRBJ2-1; perhaps TRBD2 as D (6 bases). Per the germline V gene, CDR1 is SEHNR and CDR2 is FQNEAQ (reference sequence). This CDR3 is 14 amino acids long. Trimming removed 8 bases at V and 0 bases at J, with 11 bases between. The DNA read from the CDR3 is TGTGCCAGCGGTGGGGGGAGCTCCTACAATGAG. This encodes CASGGGSSYNE. The CDR3, in full, reads CASGGGSSYNEQFF. Based on the CDR3 plus reference TRBV7-9 and TRBJ2-1, the full variable domain is DTGVSQNPRHKITKRGQNVTFRCDPISEHNRLYWYRQTLGQGPEFLTYFQNEAQLEKSRLLSDRFSAERPKGSFSTLEIQRTEQGDSAMYLCASGGGSSYNEQFFGPGTRLTVL.

This clone was counted between two and nine times. Sequencing ends 3 residues short of the CDR3 end; the germline J gene provides the rest. V usage is TRBV5-1 and J usage is TRBJ2-3; TRBD2 agrees at 9 bases. CDR1 and CDR2 (germline): SGHRS, YFSETQ. Unmatched junction bases numbered 6, after V lost 3 bases and J lost 4 bases. This CDR3 has 15 residues. The CDR3 bases that were read are TGCGCCAGCAGCTCCCGACTAGCGGACGCAGATACG. It codes for CASSSRLADADT. The complete CDR3 sequence is CASSSRLADADTQYF. Full variable domain (rest looked up from reference TRBV5-1 and TRBJ2-3): KAGVTQTPRYLIKTRGQQVTLSCSPISGHRSVSWYQQTPGQGLQFLFEYFSETQRNKGNFPGRFSGRQFSNSRSEMNVSTLELGDSALYLCASSSRLADADTQYFGPGTRLTVL.

This clone was recorded many times. Sequencing ends 3 residues short of the CDR3 end; the germline J gene provides the rest. The chain employs TRBV29-1 and TRBJ1-2; tentatively, D is TRBD1 (6 bases). Germline loops: CDR1 SQVTM, CDR2 ANQGSEA. V was trimmed by 4 bases and J by 6 bases, leaving 15 bases between them. The CDR3 has 13 residues. CDR3 in amino acids: CSVAQGPWDGYTF. The CDR3 DNA, read in part, is TGCAGCGTTGCACAGGGACCATGGGATGGC.

This clone was seen ten or more times. The CDR3 extends 3 residues past the end of the read, so its final part is completed from the germline J gene. The gene calls are TRBV7-9 and TRBJ1-2, with 8 bases fitting TRBD1. Germline values: CDR1 SEHNR, CDR2 FQNEAQ (reference sequence). There are 14 residues in the CDR3. The CDR3 is CASSHRDRNYDYTF. CDR3 DNA (partial): TGTGCCAGCAGTCACCGGGACAGGAACTACGAC.

This clone occurred many times. The DNA ends 3 residues before the CDR3 does, and the rest of the CDR3 is filled in from the germline J gene. This sequence joins TRBV5-1 and TRBJ2-1; 7 bases are shared with TRBD2. Unmatched junction bases numbered 11, after V lost 1 base and J lost 4 bases. This CDR3 is built from 17 residues. Germline lookup yields CDR1 SGHRS and CDR2 YFSETQ. This chain's CDR3 is CASSLFLSRGTYNEQFF. The DNA read from the CDR3 is TGCGCCAGCAGCTTGTTTCTTTCGCGGGGGACTTACAATGAG.

This clone was picked up many times. The read finishes 3 residues shy of the CDR3 end, and the germline J gene is used to complete it. This chain uses TRBV20-1 with TRBJ2-2, with TRBD2 matching 10 bases. J lost 2 bases, V lost 3 bases, and 3 bases had no gene match. The CDR3 runs 15 residues. The germline V gene has CDR1 DFQATT and CDR2 SNEGSKA (reference sequence). The part of the CDR3 DNA that was read is TGCAGTGCTAGTATAGCGGGAGGAAACACCGGGGAG. This codes for CSASIAGGNTGE. The full CDR3 protein reads CSASIAGGNTGELFF.

This clone was counted at least ten times. The read ends 3 residues shy of where the CDR3 ends; the end is completed using the germline J gene. This sequence joins TRBV29-1 and TRBJ1-2, with D perhaps matching TRBD1 (6 bases). The CDR3 length is 13 residues. Trimming removed 0 bases from V and 4 bases from J, with 9 bases in between. The germline V gene has CDR1 SQVTM and CDR2 ANQGSEA. CDR3 DNA, as far as it was read: TGCAGCGTTGAAGAGCAGGGGAGCTATGGC. Its protein is CSVEEQGSYG. The entire CDR3 protein reads CSVEEQGSYGYTF.

This clone was found many times. The read is 3 residues too short to cover the CDR3 end, so that end is filled in from the germline J gene. The chain combines TRBV10-3 with TRBJ1-6, with D possibly matching TRBD1 (6 bases). This CDR3 comprises 13 residues. Trimming removed 6 bases from V and 7 bases from J, with 10 bases in between. CDR1 and CDR2 from the germline V gene are ENHRY and SYGVKD. The sequenced CDR3 bases are TGTGCCATCAGAGGGCAGGGGAATTCACCC. Translating it yields CAIRGQGNSP. The complete CDR3 protein is CAIRGQGNSPLHF.

As to this clone: The missing CDR3 end, 3 residues past where the read stops, is filled in from the germline J gene. This sequence joins TRBV5-1 and TRBJ2-3, with unresolved D. The CDR3 spans 16 residues. The V end was cut by 1 base, the J end by 0 bases, with 12 bases between. Per the germline V gene, CDR1 is SGHRS and CDR2 is YFSETQ. The sequenced part of the CDR3 DNA is TGCGCCAGCAGCTTGTTTCCCCCAACAAGCACAGATACG. This encodes CASSLFPPTSTDT. The entire CDR3 reads CASSLFPPTSTDTQYF.

This clone ranks as medium-sized. The observed sequence ends 3 residues before the CDR3 terminus, with the missing tail filled in from the germline J gene. The chain links TRBV20-1 to TRBJ2-1; 7 bases line up with TRBD1. The CDR3 is 13 residues long. The V and J ends lost 5 bases and 3 bases, in that order; junction bases with no gene match: 4. Germline V gene data show CDR1 as DFQATT and CDR2 as SNEGSKA (reference sequence). CDR3 bases read: TGCAGTGCTCACCGGGACAGCTACAATGAG. Its protein is CSAHRDSYNE. In full, the CDR3 reads CSAHRDSYNEQFF.

Turning to this clone: The DNA ends 3 residues before the CDR3 does, and the rest of the CDR3 is filled in from the germline J gene. The rearrangement links TRBV19 to TRBJ1-2; no clear D gene. The CDR3 has 16 residues. Germline values: CDR1 LNHDA, CDR2 SQIVND (reference sequence). CDR3 protein: CASSPRTSGGTDTYTF. Incomplete CDR3 DNA: TGTGCCAGTAGTCCCCGCACGAGTGGTGGCACAGATACC. Full variable domain (rest looked up from reference TRBV19 and TRBJ1-2): DGGITQSPKYLFRKEGQNVTLSCEQNLNHDAMYWYRQDPGQGLRLIYYSQIVNDFQKGDIAEGYSVSREKKESFPLTVTSAQKNPTAFYLCASSPRTSGGTDTYTFGSGTRLTVV.

As for this clone: The sequence runs out 3 residues before the end of the CDR3; the remainder is reconstructed from the germline J gene. The chain is built from TRBV18 and TRBJ2-2, with TRBD2 matching 10 bases. With V trimmed by 2 bases and J by 6 bases, 6 bases remained unmatched. This CDR3 is built from 16 residues. The V gene's germline CDR1 is KGHSH and CDR2 LQKENI. CDR3 sequence reads: CASSPSSSGGSGELFF. The part of the CDR3 DNA that was read is TGTGCCAGCTCACCAAGCTCTAGCGGGGGCTCCGGGGAG.

With respect to this clone: The read ends 3 residues early relative to the CDR3; the germline J gene fills the gap. V gene TRBV5-1 combines with J gene TRBJ2-1, with TRBD2 matching over 7 bases. Germline V gene lookup returns CDR1 SGHRS and CDR2 YFSETQ. The CDR3 totals 14 residues. Trimming took 4 bases from V and 4 from J; bases not matched to a gene: 5. CDR3 DNA, as far as it was read: TGCGCCAGCAGCCCTAGCGGTGCTTACAATGAG. Protein sequence: CASSPSGAYNE. The entire CDR3 protein is CASSPSGAYNEQFF.

This clone has ten or more counts. The CDR3 bases that were read are TGTGCCAGCATCACGGGGTTGGGGAACACAGATACG. It translates to CASITGLGNTDT. In full, the CDR3 is CASITGLGNTDTQYF. The chain combines TRBV5-8 with TRBJ2-3, with D perhaps matching TRBD2 (5 bases). The sequence runs out 3 residues before the end of the CDR3; the remainder is reconstructed from the germline J gene. The V and J ends lost 6 bases and 2 bases respectively, with 16 bases between them. The CDR3 loop spans 15 amino acids. Germline CDR1 reads SGHTS; CDR2 reads YDEGEE. Using reference TRBV5-8 and TRBJ2-3 for the parts outside the CDR3, the full variable domain is EAGVTQSPTHLIKTRGQQATLRCSPISGHTSVYWYQQALGLGLQFLLWYDEGEERNRGNFPPRFSGRQFPNYSSELNVNALELEDSALYLCASITGLGNTDTQYFGPGTRLTVL.